The 17 T cell receptor beta chains reported below all come from one sample, sequenced in a study of shared clonotypes between healthy human individuals. Sequenced by immunoSEQ multiplex PCR; TCRdb stores in-frame clones only, minus some. This sample has about 2.2 million clones; around 93% occur once, and the top ten carry about 1.6%. Naive CD8 cells, CD45RO-negative and positively selected for CCR7, excluded terminally differentiated effector memory CD45RA+ cells. Material for sequencing was naive CD8+ T cells from PBMCs. The receptors shown here come from a man in his late teens or twenties in good health. Some clones in this sample may be carry-over from other donors' samples.

The chain couples TRBV15 to TRBJ2-2, with D hard to call. The V gene lost 0 bases and the J gene lost 6 bases, with 2 bases spanning the gap. The CDR3 is 12 residues long. Germline CDR1 is LNHNV and CDR2 is YYDKDF (reference sequence). CDR3 sequence (DNA): TGTGCCACCAGCAGAGACTCCGGGGAGCTGTTTTTT. As protein: CATSRDSGELFF.

V gene TRBV29-1 combines with J gene TRBJ2-2; D gene uncertain. Looked up from germline, CDR1 is SQVTM and CDR2 is ANQGSEA. CDR3 length: 11 amino acids. The germline V and J ends were trimmed by 8 bases and 7 bases, with 11 bases remaining between them. CDR3 DNA: TGCAGCATTCTGTCAGACGGGGAGCTGTTTTTT. This translates into CSILSDGELFF.

The chain links TRBV2 to TRBJ2-5; unclear D gene. Germline CDR1 SNHLY, CDR2 FYNNEI. Trimming pared 2 bases from V and 4 bases from J, leaving 8 bases between. The CDR3 totals 13 residues. CDR3 sequence: CASSERASETQYF. CDR3 coding DNA: TGTGCCAGCAGTGAAAGGGCGTCAGAGACCCAGTACTTC.

This clone showed up just a few times. The chain links TRBV6-6 to TRBJ2-7, with 10 bases that match TRBD2. V gave up 10 bases and J gave up 6 bases; unmatched junction bases: 9. The length of the CDR3 is 13 residues. The germline V gene encodes CDR1 MNHNY and CDR2 SVGAGI (reference sequence). This CDR3 is CATTSGTLGEQYF. The CDR3 DNA reads TGTGCCACCACTAGCGGGACCTTGGGCGAGCAGTACTTC.

The chain couples TRBV7-9 to TRBJ1-3; D call uncertain. CDR1 and CDR2 (germline): SEHNR, FQNEAQ (reference sequence). CDR3 size: 12 residues. Trimming stripped 8 bases from V and 8 bases from J, with 13 bases between. In nucleotides, the CDR3 is TGTGCCAGCCTGGACCTGGGGTACACCATATATTTT. Its protein product is CASLDLGYTIYF. Together with reference TRBV7-9 and TRBJ1-3, the CDR3 gives the full variable domain: DTGVSQNPRHKITKRGQNVTFRCDPISEHNRLYWYRQTLGQGPEFLTYFQNEAQLEKSRLLSDRFSAERPKGSFSTLEIQRTEQGDSAMYLCASLDLGYTIYFGEGSWLTVV.

The V and J genes are TRBV4-3 and TRBJ2-7, with D possibly matching TRBD1 (6 bases). The CDR3 sequence is 15 residues long. Per the germline V gene, CDR1 is LGHNA and CDR2 is YSLEER. Trimming stripped 4 bases from V and 3 bases from J, with 16 bases between. CDR3 DNA sequence: TGCGCCAGCAGCCTATTGAAGACAGGCATCTACGAGCAGTACTTC. It encodes CASSLLKTGIYEQYF.

In its sample, this clone was seen once. The DNA of the CDR3 is TGCGCCAGCAGCCAAGACCCCCTAGCGGCCTACAATGAGCAGTTCTTC. This gives the protein CASSQDPLAAYNEQFF. The chain joins TRBV4-1 to TRBJ2-1; 7 bases align to TRBD2. The CDR3 loop spans 16 amino acids. Trimming at V came to 0 bases and at J to 2 bases, leaving 4 bases not matched to a gene. Per germline, CDR1 MGHRA and CDR2 YSYEKL.

This clone was observed a single time. V and J are TRBV27 and TRBJ2-1, with 12 bases lining up with TRBD2. Trimming at V came to 5 bases and at J to 7 bases, leaving 6 bases not matched to a gene. The CDR3 covers 15 residues. The germline gives CDR1 MNHEY, CDR2 SMNVEV (reference sequence). CDR3 residues: CASSPRLAGENEQFF. DNA of the CDR3: TGTGCCAGCAGTCCTCGACTAGCGGGAGAGAATGAGCAGTTCTTC.

The rearrangement uses TRBV15 and TRBJ2-2; 8 bases fit TRBD1. The V gene's germline CDR1 is LNHNV and CDR2 YYDKDF (reference sequence). The ends lost 0 bases at V and 4 bases at J; junction bases unmatched: 7. The CDR3 covers 17 residues. The CDR3 region has the DNA TGTGCCACCAGCAGAGATAGTCAGGGGGCGGGCACCGGGGAGCTGTTTTTT. Translation: CATSRDSQGAGTGELFF. Filled out from reference TRBV15 and TRBJ2-2, the complete variable domain reads DAMVIQNPRYQVTQFGKPVTLSCSQTLNHNVMYWYQQKSSQAPKLLFHYYDKDFNNEADTPDNFQSRRPNTSFCFLDIRSPGLGDTAMYLCATSRDSQGAGTGELFFGEGSRLTVL.

The genes are TRBV5-6 and TRBJ2-7, with D perhaps matching TRBD2 (6 bases). Germline loops: CDR1 SGHDT, CDR2 YYEEEE. V lost 4 bases to trimming and J lost 4 bases, with 15 bases between them. The CDR3 is 14 amino acids. CDR3 coding DNA: TGTGCCAGCAGCCCGGAGGGGTATTGGTACGAGCAGTACTTC. It yields the protein CASSPEGYWYEQYF.

The rearrangement joins TRBV10-3 to TRBJ2-1, with D possibly TRBD2 on 6 matching bases. This CDR3 region has 14 residues. V was pared by 7 bases and J by 7 bases, with 17 bases between. Germline loops: CDR1 ENHRY, CDR2 SYGVKD. This CDR3 reads CAIKKTGDGNEQFF. In nucleotides, the CDR3 is TGTGCCATCAAAAAAACGGGGGATGGAAATGAGCAGTTCTTC.

The chain carries TRBV29-1 and TRBJ2-7; weak D call: TRBD2 (7 bases). The CDR3 spans 13 residues. The V end lost 4 bases, the J end lost 5 bases, and 15 bases lay between the germline ends. Per germline, CDR1 SQVTM and CDR2 ANQGSEA. This chain's CDR3 is CSVVGGARNEQYF. CDR3 DNA sequence: TGCAGCGTTGTGGGGGGGGCTAGGAACGAGCAGTACTTC.

The chain links TRBV5-4 to TRBJ2-1; unclear D gene. The CDR3 extends over 11 amino acids. Germline values: CDR1 SGHNT, CDR2 YYREEE (reference sequence). The V end was cut by 1 base, the J end by 10 bases, with 6 bases between. DNA of the CDR3: TGTGCCAGCAGCTTGATCAGGGAGCAGTTCTTC. Its translation: CASSLIREQFF.

The V and J genes are TRBV7-9 and TRBJ2-7, with TRBD2 as a possible D gene (7 bases). V gave up 2 bases and J gave up 3 bases, with 14 bases separating them. The CDR3 totals 15 residues. CDR1 and CDR2 from the germline V gene are SEHNR and FQNEAQ (reference sequence). CDR3 loop: CASSLRVGGLYEQYF. DNA of the CDR3: TGTGCCAGCAGCTTAAGGGTCGGGGGGCTCTACGAGCAGTACTTC.

The chain has TRBV18 and TRBJ2-7, with D perhaps being TRBD1 or TRBD2 (5 bases each). V lost 3 bases, J lost 2 bases, and 17 bases lay in between. The CDR3 spans 16 residues. Germline V lookup: CDR1 KGHSH, CDR2 LQKENI. CDR3 sequence (DNA): TGTGCCAGCTCACCCAGGGACGGTATCCGACCCTACGAGCAGTACTTC. Amino acids: CASSPRDGIRPYEQYF.

V gene TRBV19 combines with J gene TRBJ1-5; TRBD1 agrees at 8 bases. The V gene end was trimmed by 3 bases and the J gene end by 2 bases; junction bases not matched to a gene: 6. Germline values: CDR1 LNHDA, CDR2 SQIVND (reference sequence). The CDR3 is made up of 16 amino acids. The DNA for the CDR3 is TGTGCCAGTAGTATTCAGCCAGGGGGCGGCAATCAGCCCCAGCATTTT. Translating gives CASSIQPGGGNQPQHF.

The chain is built from TRBV16 and TRBJ1-2, with D uncertain. V dropped 4 bases and J dropped 3 bases, with 9 bases sitting between them. This CDR3 has 13 amino acids. Germline V gene data show CDR1 as KGHSY and CDR2 as FQNENV. This chain's CDR3 is CASSPLMDYGYTF. The CDR3 nucleotides read TGTGCCAGCAGCCCCCTTATGGACTATGGCTACACCTTC.